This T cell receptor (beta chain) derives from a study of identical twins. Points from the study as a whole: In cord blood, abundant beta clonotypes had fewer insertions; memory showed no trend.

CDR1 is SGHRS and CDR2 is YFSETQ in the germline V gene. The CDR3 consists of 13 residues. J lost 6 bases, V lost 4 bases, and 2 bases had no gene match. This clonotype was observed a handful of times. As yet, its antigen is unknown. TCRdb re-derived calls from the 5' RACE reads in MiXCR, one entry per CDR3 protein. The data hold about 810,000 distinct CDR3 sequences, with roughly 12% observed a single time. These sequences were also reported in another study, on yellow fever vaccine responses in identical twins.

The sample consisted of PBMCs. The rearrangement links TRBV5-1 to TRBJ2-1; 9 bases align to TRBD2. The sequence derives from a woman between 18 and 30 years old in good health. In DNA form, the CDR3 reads TGCGCCAGCAGCGGGGGACTAGCCAATGAGCAGTTCTTC. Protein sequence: CASSGGLANEQFF.